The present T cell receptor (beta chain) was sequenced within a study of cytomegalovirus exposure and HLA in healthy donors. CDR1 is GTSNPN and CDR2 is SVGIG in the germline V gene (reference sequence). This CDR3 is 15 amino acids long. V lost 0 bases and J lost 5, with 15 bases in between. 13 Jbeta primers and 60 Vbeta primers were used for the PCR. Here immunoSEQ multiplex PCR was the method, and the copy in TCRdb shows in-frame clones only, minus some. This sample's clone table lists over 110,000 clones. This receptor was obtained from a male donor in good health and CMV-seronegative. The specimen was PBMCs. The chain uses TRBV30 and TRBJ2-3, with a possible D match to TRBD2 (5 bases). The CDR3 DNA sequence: TGTGCCTGGAGTGTACTAGGGAGCCTGGGAGATACGCAGTATTTT. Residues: CAWSVLGSLGDTQYF.